A single sample is the source of the 13 T cell receptor beta chains below, sequenced in a study of blood T cell repertoires in COVID-19. Using immunoSEQ multiplex PCR, the repertoire was profiled, and TCRdb retains in-frame clones only, with some absent. This sample has about 59,000 clones, with around 80% found just once. Sequencing used peripheral blood. Every receptor here comes from a man aged 60 to 69 with acute or convalescent COVID-19.

This chain joins TRBV30 and TRBJ2-3, with D perhaps TRBD1 (6 bases). The germline gives CDR1 GTSNPN, CDR2 SVGIG (reference sequence). The CDR3 loop spans 15 amino acids. Trimming stripped 1 base from V and 0 bases from J, with 11 bases between. CDR3 residues: CAWSEGGSSTDTQYF. For the CDR3, the DNA is TGTGCCTGGAGTGAAGGGGGTTCCAGCACAGATACGCAGTATTTT.

This sequence joins TRBV24-1 and TRBJ2-2, with 7 bases aligning to TRBD2. CDR1 and CDR2 from the germline V gene are KGHDR and SFDVKD. This CDR3 spans 18 amino acids. The trim removed 1 base at V and 2 bases at J, leaving 9 bases unmatched. CDR3 bases: TGTGCCACCAGTGATTTAGCGGGGTGGCGGGACAACACCGGGGAGCTGTTTTTT. This sequence encodes CATSDLAGWRDNTGELFF.

This clone was observed a handful of times. This chain uses TRBV7-3 with TRBJ2-7; D is unresolved. The V gene's germline CDR1 is SGHTA and CDR2 FQGTGA. This CDR3 spans 13 amino acids. The V gene lost 2 bases and the J gene lost 4 bases, with 9 bases spanning the gap. The CDR3 here is CASSLYAGYEQYF. In DNA, the CDR3 is TGTGCCAGCAGCTTATACGCCGGTTACGAGCAGTACTTC.

The chain recombines TRBV29-1 with TRBJ2-1, with TRBD2 identical over 11 bases. The germline V gene encodes CDR1 SQVTM and CDR2 ANQGSEA. The CDR3 has 14 residues. Trimming cost V 5 bases and J 7 bases; bases outside gene matches: 7. The CDR3 here is CSVRASGRHNEQFF. As DNA, the CDR3 is TGCAGCGTTAGGGCTAGCGGGAGGCATAATGAGCAGTTCTTC.

The chain employs TRBV14 and TRBJ1-4; 9 nucleotides align to TRBD1. Looked up from germline, CDR1 is SGHDN and CDR2 is FVKESK. The CDR3 has 17 residues. The J segment lost 9 bases and the V segment lost 0 bases, leaving 11 bases of the junction unmatched. CDR3 loop: CASSQDIRGQGRKKLFF. The CDR3 DNA reads TGTGCCAGCAGCCAAGATATTCGGGGACAGGGACGGAAAAAACTGTTTTTT.

Only one count was recorded for this clone. The rearrangement uses TRBV12-5 and TRBJ2-6; 7 bases align to TRBD1. Germline trimming cut 3 bases from V and 0 bases from J; bases unmatched to any gene: 14. Germline V gives CDR1 LGHNT, CDR2 FRNRAP. The CDR3 is 20 amino acids. The CDR3 bases are TGTGCTAGTGGTTTCACGTCATCCAGGGGGTTCCTCTCTGGGGCCAACGTCCTGACTTTC. Translated, it gives CASGFTSSRGFLSGANVLTF.

The V and J genes are TRBV7-6 and TRBJ1-1; D possibly corresponds to TRBD1 (6 bases). Germline lookup yields CDR1 SGHVS and CDR2 FNYEAQ. With 4 bases removed from V and 1 base from J, the gap between germline ends came to 13 bases. The CDR3 is 15 residues long. The CDR3 DNA reads TGTGCCAGCAGCTCTTCCGGGACAAGGAACACTGAAGCTTTCTTT. This translates into CASSSSGTRNTEAFF.

This chain connects TRBV28 to TRBJ1-5, with D possibly TRBD1 on 5 matching bases. The V gene's germline CDR1 is MDHEN and CDR2 SYDVKM. With 6 bases removed from V and 2 bases from J, the gap between germline ends came to 14 bases. The length of the CDR3 is 15 residues. This CDR3 reads CASSLISGGNQPQHF. Here the CDR3 DNA reads TGTGCCAGCAGCCTCATATCGGGGGGCAATCAGCCCCAGCATTTT.

CDR3 region: CATSDGLAQQYF. In DNA, the CDR3 is TGTGCCACCAGTGATGGACTGGCCCAACAGTATTTT. This rearrangement joins TRBV24-1 to TRBJ2-3; tentatively, D is TRBD2 (5 bases). Deletions cut 3 bases from V and 12 bases from J, with 12 bases between. The CDR3 is 12 amino acids. The germline V gene encodes CDR1 KGHDR and CDR2 SFDVKD.

Notes on this clone: This specimen includes other DNA sequences encoding the same CDR3. V usage is TRBV28 and J usage is TRBJ1-3; D might be TRBD1 (6 bases). Germline CDR1 MDHEN, CDR2 SYDVKM. Trimming cost V 2 bases and J 2 bases, with 10 bases left between them. The CDR3 extends over 15 amino acids. The CDR3 spells CASSLGGGTGNTIYF. The CDR3 DNA reads as TGTGCCAGCAGTTTAGGTGGGGGCACTGGAAACACCATATATTTT.

A few counts support this clone. This chain connects TRBV24-1 to TRBJ1-5; 7 nucleotides align to TRBD1. In germline, CDR1 is KGHDR, CDR2 SFDVKD. V lost 4 bases to trimming and J lost 3 bases; unmatched junction nucleotides: 2. The CDR3 extends over 14 amino acids. CDR3 bases: TGTGCCACCAGTGAAGGACAGGTCAATCAGCCCCAGCATTTT. This gives the protein CATSEGQVNQPQHF.

V is TRBV6-5 and J is TRBJ1-2; a possible D gene is TRBD1 (5 bases). Germline-derived CDR1 and CDR2 are MNHEY and SVGAGI. The CDR3 sequence is 14 residues long. V was clipped by 1 base and J by 2 bases, with 8 bases between them. The CDR3 sequence: CASSYLGPNYGYTF. The CDR3 DNA reads as TGTGCCAGCAGTTACTTGGGGCCCAACTATGGCTACACCTTC.

The chain combines TRBV12-3 or TRBV12-4 with TRBJ1-1; no firm D call. The CDR3 consists of 13 residues. Trimming pared 6 bases from V and 8 bases from J, leaving 16 bases between. DNA of the CDR3: TGTGCCAGCAGCCAATCACTGCCAACCGAAGCTTTCTTT. Amino acid sequence: CASSQSLPTEAFF.